This T cell receptor (beta chain) was captured in a study of T cells in Graves' hyperthyroidism and ophthalmopathy. About the research overall: Peripheral blood was secured at the point of initial diagnosis, before any treatment. Findings and caveats of the study: Using 13 V-J features, a model discriminated ophthalmopathy from stable hyperthyroidism. Most thyroid clonotypes expanded above 0.001 were also detected in blood.

Germline CDR1 and CDR2: SGHAT and FQNNGV. The V and J ends lost 5 bases and 6 bases respectively, with 16 bases between them. The CDR3 is made up of 15 amino acids. Patients having uncontrolled infection, another autoimmune disease, pregnancy or lactation were not included. This clonotype was observed a handful of times. As yet, its antigen is unknown. Amplification of TCR beta CDR3 regions used RNA as the template. RT-PCR in the first round (using the HTBI primer set) targeted the TCR CDR3. TCRdb processed the multiplex PCR reads anew with MiXCR; each CDR3 protein has one entry. Of under 350,000 distinct CDR3 sequences listed, about an eighth are singletons.

The sequence derives from a woman aged 40 to 49 with Graves' ophthalmopathy. Sequences were obtained from blood. The rearrangement uses TRBV11-2 and TRBJ2-2; the D is unclear. The CDR3 here is CASSLPPVVPGELFF. In DNA form, the CDR3 reads TGTGCCAGCAGCCTACCCCCCGTGGTTCCCGGGGAGCTGTTTTTT. The full variable domain, its missing parts supplied by reference TRBV11-2 and TRBJ2-2, is EAGVAQSPRYKIIEKRQSVAFWCNPISGHATLYWYQQILGQGPKLLIQFQNNGVVDDSQLPKDRFSAERLKGVDSTLKIQPAKLEDSAVYLCASSLPPVVPGELFFGEGSRLTVL.